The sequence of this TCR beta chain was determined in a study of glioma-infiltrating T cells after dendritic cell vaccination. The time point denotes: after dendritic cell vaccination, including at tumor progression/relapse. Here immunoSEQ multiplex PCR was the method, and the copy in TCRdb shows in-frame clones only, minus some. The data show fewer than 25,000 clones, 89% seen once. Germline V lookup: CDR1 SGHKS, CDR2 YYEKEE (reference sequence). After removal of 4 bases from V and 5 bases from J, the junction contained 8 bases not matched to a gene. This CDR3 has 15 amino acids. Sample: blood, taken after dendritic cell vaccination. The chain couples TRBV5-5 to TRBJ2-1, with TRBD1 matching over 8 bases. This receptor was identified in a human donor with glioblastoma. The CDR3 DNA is TGTGCCAGCAGCGCCCCCTGGACAGGGAACAATGAGCAGTTCTTC. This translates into CASSAPWTGNNEQFF. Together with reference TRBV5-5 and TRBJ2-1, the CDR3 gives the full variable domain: DAGVTQSPTHLIKTRGQQVTLRCSPISGHKSVSWYQQVLGQGPQFIFQYYEKEERGRGNFPDRFSARQFPNYSSELNVNALLLGDSALYLCASSAPWTGNNEQFFGPGTRLTVL.